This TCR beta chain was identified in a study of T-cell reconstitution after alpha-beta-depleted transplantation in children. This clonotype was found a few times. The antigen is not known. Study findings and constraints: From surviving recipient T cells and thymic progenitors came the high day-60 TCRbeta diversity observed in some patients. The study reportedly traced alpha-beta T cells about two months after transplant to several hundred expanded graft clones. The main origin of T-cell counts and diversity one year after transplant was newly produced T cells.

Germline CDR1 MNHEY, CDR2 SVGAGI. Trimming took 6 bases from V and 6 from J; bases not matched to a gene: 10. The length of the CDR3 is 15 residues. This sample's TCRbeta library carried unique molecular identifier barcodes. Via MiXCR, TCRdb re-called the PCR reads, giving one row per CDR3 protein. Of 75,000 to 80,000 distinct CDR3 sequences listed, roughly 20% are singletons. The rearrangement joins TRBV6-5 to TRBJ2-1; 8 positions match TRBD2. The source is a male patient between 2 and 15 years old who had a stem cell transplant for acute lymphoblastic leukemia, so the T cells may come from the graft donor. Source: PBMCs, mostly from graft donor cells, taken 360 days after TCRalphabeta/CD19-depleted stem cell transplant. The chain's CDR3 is CASRRGPGLVNEQFF. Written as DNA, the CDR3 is TGTGCCAGCAGGAGGGGCCCGGGACTAGTCAATGAGCAGTTCTTC.